The 25 T cell receptor beta chains reported below all come from one sample, sequenced in a study of monozygotic twins with inflammatory bowel disease. No DNA is given; TCRdb re-called the 5' RACE reads and lists each CDR3 protein once. This sample's table reports under 350,000 distinct CDR3 sequences. The sample comprised blood. The receptor source for this set is a human donor with ulcerative colitis or Crohn's disease, or a healthy co-twin of an affected twin (not recorded which).

V and J are TRBV4-3 and TRBJ2-1. From germline, CDR1 is LGHNA and CDR2 YSLEER. The CDR3 runs 18 residues. CDR3: CASSQDTLTQIPYNEQFF.

The rearrangement links TRBV28 to TRBJ1-5. This CDR3 is built from 14 residues. The V gene's germline CDR1 is MDHEN and CDR2 SYDVKM. CDR3 in amino acids: CASHSGISNQPQHF.

This chain links TRBV7-9 with TRBJ2-3; TCRdb designates TRBD2, a call that cannot be tested without DNA. From germline, CDR1 is SEHNR and CDR2 FQNEAQ (reference sequence). There are 15 residues in the CDR3. CDR3 sequence: CASSGNLAFQDTQYF.

The chain has TRBV4-1 and TRBJ2-7; TCRdb selects TRBD1, and the lack of DNA leaves this call unchecked. Germline values: CDR1 MGHRA, CDR2 YSYEKL. The CDR3 is 15 residues long. This CDR3 reads CASSQGTGGTYEQYF.

The CDR3 region is CASSLIVHEQYF. The chain couples TRBV12-3 or TRBV12-4 to TRBJ2-7. The CDR3 has 12 residues.

This chain uses TRBV7-8 with TRBJ2-7. Looked up from germline, CDR1 is SGHVS and CDR2 is FQNEAQ. The CDR3 length is 14 residues. The CDR3 loop is CASSLETKTYEQYF.

CDR3 sequence: CSVGLSNYGYTF. The V gene is TRBV29-1, the J gene TRBJ1-2. Germline assignment: CDR1 SQVTM and CDR2 ANQGSEA. The CDR3 totals 12 residues.

The chain links TRBV3-1 to TRBJ2-1; TCRdb's D call, TRBD2, is unchecked because there is no DNA. The CDR3 contains 14 residues. Looked up from germline, CDR1 is LGHDT and CDR2 is YNNKEL (reference sequence). The CDR3 protein is CASSLLAGGGEQFF.

The chain links TRBV4-3 to TRBJ1-5; absent DNA, TCRdb's TRBD1 call cannot be checked. This CDR3 region has 16 residues. Germline CDR1 and CDR2: LGHNA and YSLEER. The CDR3 spells CASSQDRGYSNQPQHF.

V and J are TRBV7-7 and TRBJ1-3; TCRdb outputs TRBD1, but without DNA this stays unchecked. This CDR3 region has 14 residues. Germline lookup yields CDR1 SSHAT and CDR2 FNYEAQ (reference sequence). The chain's CDR3 is CASRPLTPADTIYF.

This CDR3 reads CASSKTGGSAKNIQYF. The V call is TRBV21-1, the J call TRBJ2-4; the TCRdb D gene call, TRBD1, has no DNA to confirm it. TRBV21-1 is annotated as a pseudogene. The CDR3 contains 16 residues.

The gene calls are TRBV7-2 and TRBJ1-2; TCRdb reports TRBD1, a call that lacks DNA to check it against. Germline CDR1 is SGHTA and CDR2 is FQGNSA. CDR3 length: 14 amino acids. CDR3 region: CASSTGGQGNGYTF.

This chain links TRBV30 with TRBJ1-5. There are 13 residues in the CDR3. CDR1 GTSNPN and CDR2 SVGIG come from the germline V gene (reference sequence). CDR3 sequence reads: CAWSQGGGQPQHF.

The genes are TRBV7-2 and TRBJ2-1; the TRBD1 assignment by TCRdb is unverifiable without DNA. Per the germline V gene, CDR1 is SGHTA and CDR2 is FQGNSA. The CDR3 is 16 residues long. CDR3 sequence reads: CASRIAGTGGFGEQFF. The full variable domain, its missing parts supplied by reference TRBV7-2 and TRBJ2-1, is GAGVSQSPSNKVTEKGKDVELRCDPISGHTALYWYRQSLGQGLEFLIYFQGNSAPDKSGLPSDRFSAERTGGSVSTLTIQRTQQEDSAVYLCASRIAGTGGFGEQFFGPGTRLTVL.

This chain joins TRBV7-8 and TRBJ2-7; the TRBD1 assignment by TCRdb is unverifiable without DNA. The length of the CDR3 is 13 residues. Germline V gene data show CDR1 as SGHVS and CDR2 as FQNEAQ. The CDR3 protein is CASTVDRGYEQYF.

The V call is TRBV7-9, the J call TRBJ2-1; TCRdb lists TRBD1, though no DNA is available to test this call. Germline V lookup: CDR1 SEHNR, CDR2 FQNEAQ (reference sequence). CDR3 size: 14 residues. The CDR3 here is CASSLGQTEGEQFF.

This sequence joins TRBV7-2 and TRBJ2-2. There are 14 residues in the CDR3. Germline V gene data show CDR1 as SGHTA and CDR2 as FQGNSA. The CDR3 sequence: CASSLVPITGELFF.

CDR3 in amino acids: CASRLAGWTDTQYF. V and J are TRBV12-3 or TRBV12-4 and TRBJ2-3. The CDR3 length is 14 residues.

The chain combines TRBV2 with TRBJ2-1. Germline V gene sequence: CDR1 SNHLY, CDR2 FYNNEI. This CDR3 has 15 amino acids. CDR3 residues: CATEYLRSSYNEQFF.

The chain uses TRBV5-1 and TRBJ2-5; the D call of TRBD1 rests on TCRdb alone, since no DNA is present to check it. Looked up from germline, CDR1 is SGHRS and CDR2 is YFSETQ. The CDR3 has 15 residues. CDR3 in amino acids: CASTQGGTGEETQYF.

The chain recombines TRBV2 with TRBJ2-3; TCRdb's D call, TRBD1, is unchecked because there is no DNA. Germline loops: CDR1 SNHLY, CDR2 FYNNEI. This CDR3 has 13 amino acids. The CDR3 reads CASSGGTGDTQYF.

V gene TRBV5-1 combines with J gene TRBJ2-7. This CDR3 contains 13 residues. Germline loops: CDR1 SGHRS, CDR2 YFSETQ. This chain's CDR3 is CASSLRSAYEQYF.

V and J are TRBV7-3 and TRBJ2-3; TCRdb reports TRBD2, a call that lacks DNA to check it against. This CDR3 is 17 amino acids long. Per germline, CDR1 SGHTA and CDR2 FQGTGA. The CDR3 reads CASSLLPSGGGTDTQYF.

The chain carries TRBV20-1 and TRBJ2-1; TCRdb designates TRBD2, a call that cannot be tested without DNA. CDR1 is DFQATT and CDR2 is SNEGSKA in the germline V gene (reference sequence). This CDR3 comprises 13 residues. The CDR3 spells CSARWTLLWEQFF.

The CDR3 is CASSFLGNPYEQYF. The chain employs TRBV12-3 or TRBV12-4 and TRBJ2-7. CDR3 size: 14 residues.